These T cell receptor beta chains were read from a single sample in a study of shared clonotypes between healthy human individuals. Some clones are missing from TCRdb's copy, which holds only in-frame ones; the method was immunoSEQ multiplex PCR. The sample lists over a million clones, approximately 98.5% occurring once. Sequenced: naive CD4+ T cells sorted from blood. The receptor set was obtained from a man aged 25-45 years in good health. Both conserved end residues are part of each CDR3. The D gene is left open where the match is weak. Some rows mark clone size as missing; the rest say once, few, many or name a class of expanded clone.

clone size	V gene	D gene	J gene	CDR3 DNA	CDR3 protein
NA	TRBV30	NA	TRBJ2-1	TGTGCCGGAGTCCCAACAGGAGACAATGAGCAGTTCTTC	CAGVPTGDNEQFF
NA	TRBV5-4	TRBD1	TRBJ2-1	TGTGCCAGCAGCCCGGACAGGGATGGGGTACAGTTCTTC	CASSPDRDGVQFF
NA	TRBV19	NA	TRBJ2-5	TGTGCCAGTAGCTCTTTGGCGGCGGATCAAGAGACCCAGTACTTC	CASSSLAADQETQYF
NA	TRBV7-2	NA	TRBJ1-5	TGTGCCAGCAGCTTACTGCCCGGGTCCGTCAATCAGCCCCAGCATTTT	CASSLLPGSVNQPQHF
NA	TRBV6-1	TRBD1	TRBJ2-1	TGTGCCAGCAAGGACAGGGGTTGGAATGAGCAGTTCTTC	CASKDRGWNEQFF
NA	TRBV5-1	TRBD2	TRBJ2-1	TGCGCCAGCAGCCCGGGACTAGCGGGAGGGAATGAGCAGTTCTTC	CASSPGLAGGNEQFF
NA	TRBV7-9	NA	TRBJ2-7	TGTGCCAGCAGCTTGACGGGGCCCCTGGACGAGCAGTACTTC	CASSLTGPLDEQYF
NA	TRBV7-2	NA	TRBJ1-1	TGTGCCAGCAGCTCCACAGGACAGACTAACACTGAAGCTTTCTTT	CASSSTGQTNTEAFF
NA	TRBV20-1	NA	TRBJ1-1	TGCAGTACGTGGCCGGGTCCCCATTTT	CSTWPGPHF
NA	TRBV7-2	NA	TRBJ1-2	TGTGCCAGCAGCAGGACGGCACTCGTTGGCTACACCTTC	CASSRTALVGYTF
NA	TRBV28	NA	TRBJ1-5	TGTGCCAGCAGTTTGGCGGGAGCTTCTGACCAGCCCCAGCATTTT	CASSLAGASDQPQHF
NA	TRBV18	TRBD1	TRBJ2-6	TGTGCCAGCTCACAAGCTTATAGGACAGGGCCACGCTCTGGGGCCAACGTCCTGACTTTC	CASSQAYRTGPRSGANVLTF
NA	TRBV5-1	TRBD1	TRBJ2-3	TGCGCCAGCAGTCAGGGACAGGGGATTTCAGATACGCAGTATTTT	CASSQGQGISDTQYF
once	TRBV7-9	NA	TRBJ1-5	TGTGCCAGCAGCCACGAAGGGAGCAATCAGCCCCAGCATTTT	CASSHEGSNQPQHF
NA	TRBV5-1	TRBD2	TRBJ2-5	TGCGCCAGCAGCTTGCTAGCGGGCGAGACCCAGTACTTC	CASSLLAGETQYF
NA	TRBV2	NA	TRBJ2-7	TGTGCCAGCAGCAGTACCCCACTGCGGGCCTCCTACGAGCAGTACTTC	CASSSTPLRASYEQYF
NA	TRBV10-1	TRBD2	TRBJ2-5	TGCGATATTCGGGGGAGGCGACTAGCGGGAGAGGAGGAGACCCAGTACTTC	CDIRGRRLAGEEETQYF
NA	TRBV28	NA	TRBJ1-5	TGTGCCTCCGGCCCCTTGCCTGGAAATAAGGGCAATCAGCCCCAGCATTTT	CASGPLPGNKGNQPQHF
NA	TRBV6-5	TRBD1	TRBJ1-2	TGTGCCAGCAGTTCAGGGGGCCGCTATGGCTACACCTTC	CASSSGGRYGYTF